The present TCR beta chain was sequenced within a study of cytomegalovirus exposure and HLA in healthy donors. About the research overall: One earlier analysis, a look at approximately 180 million T cells, found 117 million unique TCR beta sequences.

General study results and limits: By a later analysis, the bulk of CMV-associated TCR beta chains appeared HLA-restricted. TRBV6-2, TRBV6-3 and some other V segments were excluded as indistinguishable. Productive status was seen about 87% or about 30% of the time for most TCR beta V segments in an earlier analysis.

Amplification used 60 Vbeta primers and 13 Jbeta primers. Produced via immunoSEQ multiplex PCR; TCRdb's table is partial and in-frame only. The table records about 160,000 clones, roughly 88% of them present only once. As concerns this clone: Its antigen is currently unknown.

The CDR3 is 16 residues long. J gave up 6 bases and V 4 bases, and 10 bases lay outside the gene matches. Germline lookup yields CDR1 SGHRS and CDR2 YFSETQ. The rearrangement joins TRBV5-1 to TRBJ2-1, with 10 bases fitting TRBD2. The sequence came from a man aged 50-60 years in good health and CMV-seropositive. The sample comprised PBMCs. In DNA form, the CDR3 reads TGCGCCAGCAGCACTATTAGCGGGGGGCCAGCCAATGAGCAGTTCTTC. Encoded protein: CASSTISGGPANEQFF. The full variable domain, with the rest looked up from reference TRBV5-1 and TRBJ2-1, is KAGVTQTPRYLIKTRGQQVTLSCSPISGHRSVSWYQQTPGQGLQFLFEYFSETQRNKGNFPGRFSGRQFSNSRSEMNVSTLELGDSALYLCASSTISGGPANEQFFGPGTRLTVL.